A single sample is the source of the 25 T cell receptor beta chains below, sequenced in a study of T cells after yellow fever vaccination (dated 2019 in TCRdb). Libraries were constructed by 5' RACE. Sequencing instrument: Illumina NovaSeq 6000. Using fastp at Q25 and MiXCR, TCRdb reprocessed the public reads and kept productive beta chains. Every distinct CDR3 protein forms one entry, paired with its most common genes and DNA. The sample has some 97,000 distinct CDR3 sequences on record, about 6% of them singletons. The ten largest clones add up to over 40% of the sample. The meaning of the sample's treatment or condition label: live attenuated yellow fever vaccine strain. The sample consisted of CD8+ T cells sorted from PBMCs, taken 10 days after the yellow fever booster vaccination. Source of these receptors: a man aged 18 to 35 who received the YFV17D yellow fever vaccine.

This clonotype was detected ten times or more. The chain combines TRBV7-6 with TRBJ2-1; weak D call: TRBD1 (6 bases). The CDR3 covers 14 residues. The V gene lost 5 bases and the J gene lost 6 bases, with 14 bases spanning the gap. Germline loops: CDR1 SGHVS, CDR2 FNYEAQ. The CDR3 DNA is TGTGCCAGCAGCGTAAGCACAGGGCGCAATGAGCAGTTCTTC. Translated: CASSVSTGRNEQFF. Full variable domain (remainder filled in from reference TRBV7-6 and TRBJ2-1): GAGVSQSPRYKVTKRGQDVALRCDPISGHVSLYWYRQALGQGPEFLTYFNYEAQQDKSGLPNDRFSAERPEGSISTLTIQRTEQRDSAMYRCASSVSTGRNEQFFGPGTRLTVL.

DNA for the CDR3: TGCGCCAGCAGCCGCGGGACAGGGCTTCTCCAAGAGACCCAGTACTTC. Its translation: CASSRGTGLLQETQYF. The V call is TRBV5-1, the J call TRBJ2-5; TRBD1 matches at 9 bases. CDR1 and CDR2 from the germline V gene are SGHRS and YFSETQ. This CDR3 is 16 amino acids long. V was clipped by 4 bases and J by 1 base; unmatched bases: 8.

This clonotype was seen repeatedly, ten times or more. CDR3 DNA: TGTGCCAGCAGCTTATTCGCCGCCGTGACAGATACGCAGTATTTT. This translates into CASSLFAAVTDTQYF. The chain recombines TRBV7-2 with TRBJ2-3; no definite D call. This CDR3 has 15 amino acids. The germline CDR1 and CDR2 sequences are SGHTA and FQGNSA. V was shortened by 2 bases and J by 3 bases, with 12 bases between the two germline ends.

The CDR3, as DNA: TGTGCCAGCAGCGTAGGACTAGCGGGGGGGGAGACCCAGTACTTC. Translated: CASSVGLAGGETQYF. V is TRBV9 and J is TRBJ2-5; the match to TRBD2 covers 14 bases. V trimming: 0 bases; J trimming: 5 bases; junction bases outside the gene matches: 0. This CDR3 has 15 amino acids. The germline gives CDR1 SGDLS, CDR2 YYNGEE.

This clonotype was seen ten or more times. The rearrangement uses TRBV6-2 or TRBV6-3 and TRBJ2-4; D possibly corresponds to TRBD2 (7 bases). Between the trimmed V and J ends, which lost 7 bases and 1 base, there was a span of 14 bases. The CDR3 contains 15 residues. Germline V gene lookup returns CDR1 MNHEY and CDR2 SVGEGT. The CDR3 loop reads CASKLRGHAKNIQYF. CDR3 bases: TGTGCCAGCAAGCTGCGGGGGCATGCCAAAAACATTCAGTACTTC.

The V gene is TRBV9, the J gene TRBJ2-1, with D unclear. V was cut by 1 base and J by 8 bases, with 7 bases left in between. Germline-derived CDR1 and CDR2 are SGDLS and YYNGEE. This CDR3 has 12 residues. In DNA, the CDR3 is TGTGCCAGCAGCGTACCCCGGGATGAGCAGTTCTTC. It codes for CASSVPRDEQFF.

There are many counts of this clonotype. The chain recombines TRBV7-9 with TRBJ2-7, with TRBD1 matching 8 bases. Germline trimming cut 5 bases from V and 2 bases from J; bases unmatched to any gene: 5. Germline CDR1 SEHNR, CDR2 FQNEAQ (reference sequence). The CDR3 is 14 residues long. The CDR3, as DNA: TGTGCCAGCAGCCTGGTGGGACAGGCCTACGAGCAGTACTTC. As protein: CASSLVGQAYEQYF.

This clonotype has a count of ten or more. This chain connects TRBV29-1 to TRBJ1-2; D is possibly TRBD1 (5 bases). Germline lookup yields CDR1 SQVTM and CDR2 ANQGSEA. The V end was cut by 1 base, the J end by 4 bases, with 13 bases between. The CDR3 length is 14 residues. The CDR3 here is CSVEVSGTTYGYTF. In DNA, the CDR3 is TGCAGCGTTGAAGTTTCAGGGACTACCTATGGCTACACCTTC.

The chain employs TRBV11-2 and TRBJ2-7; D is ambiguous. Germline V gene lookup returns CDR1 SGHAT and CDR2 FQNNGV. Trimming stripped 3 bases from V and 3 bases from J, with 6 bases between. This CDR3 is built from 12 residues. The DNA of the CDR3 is TGTGCCAGCAGCTTCTCGGGCTACGAGCAGTACTTC. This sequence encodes CASSFSGYEQYF.

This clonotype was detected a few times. Here the CDR3 DNA reads TGTGCCATCGGAACATCCAGCTCCTACGAGCAGTACTTC. Its translation: CAIGTSSSYEQYF. V gene TRBV10-3 combines with J gene TRBJ2-7; no definite D call. Trimming removed 8 bases at V and 0 bases at J, with 11 bases between. In germline, CDR1 is ENHRY, CDR2 SYGVKD. This CDR3 region has 13 residues.

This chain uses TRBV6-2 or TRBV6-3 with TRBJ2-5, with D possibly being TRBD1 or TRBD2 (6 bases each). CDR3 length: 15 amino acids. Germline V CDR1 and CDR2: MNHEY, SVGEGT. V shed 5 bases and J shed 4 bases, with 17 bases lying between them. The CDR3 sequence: CASSPSQGGGETQYF. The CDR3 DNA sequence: TGTGCCAGCAGTCCGTCACAGGGAGGCGGAGAGACCCAGTACTTC.

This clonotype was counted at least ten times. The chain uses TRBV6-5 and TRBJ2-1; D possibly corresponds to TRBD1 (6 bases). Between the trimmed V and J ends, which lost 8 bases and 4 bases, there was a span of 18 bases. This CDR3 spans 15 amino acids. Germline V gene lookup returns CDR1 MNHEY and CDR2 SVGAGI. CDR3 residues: CASQPVGQNYNEQFF. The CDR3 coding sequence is TGTGCCAGCCAGCCCGTAGGACAGAATTACAATGAGCAGTTCTTC.

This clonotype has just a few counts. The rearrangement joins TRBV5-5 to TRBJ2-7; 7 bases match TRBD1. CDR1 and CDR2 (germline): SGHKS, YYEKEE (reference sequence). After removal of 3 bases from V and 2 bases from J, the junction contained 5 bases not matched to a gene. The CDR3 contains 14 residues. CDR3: CASSSPGQTYEQYV. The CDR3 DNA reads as TGTGCCAGCAGCTCCCCGGGACAGACCTACGAGCAGTACGTC.

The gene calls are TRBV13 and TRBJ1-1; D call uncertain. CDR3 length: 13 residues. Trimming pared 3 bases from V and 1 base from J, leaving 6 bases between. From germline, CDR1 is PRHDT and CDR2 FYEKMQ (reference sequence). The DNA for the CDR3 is TGTGCCAGCAGCTTCACCAGGAACACTGAAGCTTTCTTT. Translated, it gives CASSFTRNTEAFF.

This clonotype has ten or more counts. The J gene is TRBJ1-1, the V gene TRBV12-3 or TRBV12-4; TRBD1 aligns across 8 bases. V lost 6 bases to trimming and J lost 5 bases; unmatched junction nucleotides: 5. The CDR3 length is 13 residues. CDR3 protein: CASSLDRGTEAFF. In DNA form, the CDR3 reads TGTGCCAGCAGCCTCGACAGGGGAACTGAAGCTTTCTTT.

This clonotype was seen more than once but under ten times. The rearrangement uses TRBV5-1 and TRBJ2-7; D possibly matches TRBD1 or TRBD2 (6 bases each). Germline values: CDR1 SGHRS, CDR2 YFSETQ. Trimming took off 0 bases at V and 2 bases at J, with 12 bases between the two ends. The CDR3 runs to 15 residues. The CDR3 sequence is CASSLAGGQPYEQYF. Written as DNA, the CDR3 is TGCGCCAGCAGCTTGGCCGGGGGACAACCCTACGAGCAGTACTTC.

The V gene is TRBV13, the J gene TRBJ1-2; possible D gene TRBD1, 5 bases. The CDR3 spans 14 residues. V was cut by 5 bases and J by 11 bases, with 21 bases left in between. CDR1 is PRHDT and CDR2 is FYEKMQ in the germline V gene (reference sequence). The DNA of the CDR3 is TGTGCCAGCAGCATCCGGGACCCCGAAAGGGGATACACCTTC. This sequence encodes CASSIRDPERGYTF.

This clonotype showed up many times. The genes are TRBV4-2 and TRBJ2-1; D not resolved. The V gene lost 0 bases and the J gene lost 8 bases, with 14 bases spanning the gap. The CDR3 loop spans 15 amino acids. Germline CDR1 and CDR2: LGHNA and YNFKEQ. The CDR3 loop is CASSQDLALNDEQFF. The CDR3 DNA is TGTGCCAGCAGCCAAGATTTAGCCCTAAACGATGAGCAGTTCTTC.

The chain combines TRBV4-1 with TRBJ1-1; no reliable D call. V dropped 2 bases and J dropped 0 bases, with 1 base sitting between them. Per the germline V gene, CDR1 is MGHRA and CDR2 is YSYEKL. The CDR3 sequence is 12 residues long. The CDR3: CASSQMNTEAFF. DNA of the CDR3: TGCGCCAGCAGCCAAATGAACACTGAAGCTTTCTTT.

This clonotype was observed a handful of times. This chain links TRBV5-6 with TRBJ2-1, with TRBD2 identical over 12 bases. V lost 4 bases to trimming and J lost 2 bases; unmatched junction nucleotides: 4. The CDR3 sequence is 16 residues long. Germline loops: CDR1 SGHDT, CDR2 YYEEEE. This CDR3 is CASSVTSGGPYNEQFF. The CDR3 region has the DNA TGTGCCAGCAGCGTCACTAGCGGGGGGCCCTACAATGAGCAGTTCTTC.

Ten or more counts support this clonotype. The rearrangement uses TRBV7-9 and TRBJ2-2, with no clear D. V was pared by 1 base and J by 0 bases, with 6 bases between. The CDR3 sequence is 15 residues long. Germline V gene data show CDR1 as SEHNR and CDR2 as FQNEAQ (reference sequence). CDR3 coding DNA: TGTGCCAGCAGCTTAGTCCTATCGAACACCGGGGAGCTGTTTTTT. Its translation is CASSLVLSNTGELFF.

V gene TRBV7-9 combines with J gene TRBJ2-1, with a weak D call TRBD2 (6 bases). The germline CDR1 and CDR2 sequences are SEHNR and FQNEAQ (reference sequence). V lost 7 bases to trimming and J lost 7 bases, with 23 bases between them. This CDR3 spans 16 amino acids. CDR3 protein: CASTPGVLTRPNEQFF. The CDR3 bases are TGTGCCAGCACCCCTGGGGTACTGACTAGACCTAATGAGCAGTTCTTC. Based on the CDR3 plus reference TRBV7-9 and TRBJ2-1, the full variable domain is DTGVSQNPRHKITKRGQNVTFRCDPISEHNRLYWYRQTLGQGPEFLTYFQNEAQLEKSRLLSDRFSAERPKGSFSTLEIQRTEQGDSAMYLCASTPGVLTRPNEQFFGPGTRLTVL.

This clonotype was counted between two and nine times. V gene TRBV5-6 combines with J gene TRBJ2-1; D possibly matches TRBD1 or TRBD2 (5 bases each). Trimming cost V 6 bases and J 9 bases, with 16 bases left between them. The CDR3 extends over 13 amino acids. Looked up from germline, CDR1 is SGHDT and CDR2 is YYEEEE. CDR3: CASNSGLRAEQFF. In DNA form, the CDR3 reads TGTGCCAGCAACTCAGGGTTGCGGGCTGAGCAGTTCTTC.

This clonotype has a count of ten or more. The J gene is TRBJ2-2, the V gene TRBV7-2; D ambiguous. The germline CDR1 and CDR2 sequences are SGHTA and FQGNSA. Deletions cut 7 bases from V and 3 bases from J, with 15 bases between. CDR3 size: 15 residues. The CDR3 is CASTPTAGDTGELFF. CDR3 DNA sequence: TGTGCCAGCACCCCAACGGCTGGAGACACCGGGGAGCTGTTTTTT.

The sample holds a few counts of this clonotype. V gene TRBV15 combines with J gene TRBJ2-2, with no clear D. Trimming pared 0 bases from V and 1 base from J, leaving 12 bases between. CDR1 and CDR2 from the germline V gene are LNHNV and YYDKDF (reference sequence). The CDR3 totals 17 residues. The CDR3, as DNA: TGTGCCACCAGCAGAGATCTCTGGGCTGGGAACACCGGGGAGCTGTTTTTT. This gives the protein CATSRDLWAGNTGELFF.